Below are 18 T cell receptor beta chains sequenced from a single sample in a study of regulatory T cells in long-lasting Graves disease. Arm-PCR of CDR3 regions and iRepertoire HTBI primers were the basis on which TCR beta libraries were built. Via MiXCR, TCRdb re-called the multiplex PCR reads, giving one row per CDR3 protein. This sample has about half a million distinct CDR3 sequences, with around 12% found just once. Regarding time point: newly diagnosed GD, antithyroid drugs for less than 3 months. The TCR library was made from RNA that had been extracted from PBMCs in TRIzol. In addition, the sample was reused for a study of T cells in Graves' hyperthyroidism and ophthalmopathy.

The sample was peripheral blood mononuclear cells (PBMCs), taken at new diagnosis, from a patient treated with antithyroid drugs. The receptors come from a woman between 25 and 40 years old with Graves disease.

Regarding this clonotype: This may arise from a read error, as a much more abundant clone is one base away. The rearrangement joins TRBV29-1 to TRBJ1-5; TRBD1 is a possible D gene (5 bases). This CDR3 is 13 amino acids long. Germline V gene sequence: CDR1 SQVTM, CDR2 ANQGSEA. Trimming removed 5 bases from V and 3 bases from J, with 11 bases in between. CDR3 nucleotides: TGCAGCGTTTGGGACCGGAACAATCAGCCCCAGCATTTT. Translated, it gives CSVWDRNNQPQHF.

This clonotype has ten or more counts. This rearrangement joins TRBV7-2 to TRBJ2-3, with TRBD2 matching 12 bases. Losses at the gene ends were 5 bases for V and 4 bases for J; bases not matched to a gene: 10. The CDR3 has 17 residues. CDR1 SGHTA and CDR2 FQGNSA come from the germline V gene. In DNA, the CDR3 is TGTGCCAGCAGCCTAAAAAACCTAGCGGGAGGGCCAGATACGCAGTATTTT. This gives the protein CASSLKNLAGGPDTQYF.

The sample holds a few counts of this clonotype. CDR3 sequence (DNA): TGTGCCAGCAGCCTGACGGACTGGGGCCTACGTGGGCAGTACTTC. Its translation is CASSLTDWGLRGQYF. V is TRBV7-9 and J is TRBJ2-7, with D perhaps assigned TRBD1 or TRBD2 (5 bases each). Germline CDR1 and CDR2: SEHNR and FQNEAQ (reference sequence). Trimming cost V 5 bases and J 9 bases, with 23 bases left between them. CDR3 length: 15 amino acids.

V usage is TRBV7-2 and J usage is TRBJ2-7; a weak D match, TRBD2 (7 bases). The CDR3 length is 15 residues. Trimming took 4 bases from V and 6 from J, leaving 19 bases between them. CDR1 is SGHTA, CDR2 FQGNSA, per germline. The CDR3 DNA reads as TGTGCCAGCAGCTCCGAGGGGGGAGGGCTTTTCGAGCAGTACTTC. Its translation: CASSSEGGGLFEQYF.

This clonotype was counted many times. The rearrangement joins TRBV27 to TRBJ1-4; no clear D gene. Trimming took 2 bases from V and 5 from J, leaving 6 bases between them. The CDR3 is 13 amino acids. Germline CDR1 is MNHEY and CDR2 is SMNVEV (reference sequence). The CDR3 spells CASSLTLNEKLFF. In DNA, the CDR3 is TGTGCCAGCAGTTTAACCCTCAATGAAAAACTGTTTTTT. The full variable domain, rest sourced from reference TRBV27 and TRBJ1-4, is EAQVTQNPRYLITVTGKKLTVTCSQNMNHEYMSWYRQDPGLGLRQIYYSMNVEVTDKGDVPEGYKVSRKEKRNFPLILESPSPNQTSLYFCASSLTLNEKLFFGSGTQLSVL.

This clonotype came up a few times. The chain links TRBV7-3 to TRBJ2-3; D uncertain. Trimming cost V 5 bases and J 7 bases, with 10 bases left between them. CDR1 is SGHTA and CDR2 is FQGTGA in the germline V gene. The CDR3 covers 12 residues. CDR3 sequence reads: CASSRWQNTQYF. The CDR3 region has the DNA TGTGCCAGCAGCCGTTGGCAAAATACGCAGTATTTT.

This clonotype was counted many times. The chain joins TRBV30 to TRBJ2-2, with D perhaps matching TRBD1 (5 bases). Trimming left V 0 bases short and J 7 bases short, with 9 bases between. The CDR3 consists of 13 residues. In germline, CDR1 is GTSNPN, CDR2 SVGIG (reference sequence). The CDR3 reads CAWSVQVVGELFF. Written as DNA, the CDR3 is TGTGCCTGGAGTGTACAGGTGGTCGGGGAGCTGTTTTTT.

This clonotype showed up many times. The V call is TRBV28, the J call TRBJ2-1; 9 bases align to TRBD2. The V segment lost 3 bases and the J segment 10 bases; nucleotides outside the gene matches: 7. This CDR3 has 14 amino acids. CDR1 and CDR2 from the germline V gene are MDHEN and SYDVKM. The CDR3 coding sequence is TGTGCCAGCAGTTTCGGCGGGAGGGCCACCGAGCAGTTCTTC. Protein: CASSFGGRATEQFF.

Details on this clonotype: Since a much larger clone is just one base distant, this may be a read error. The chain recombines TRBV18 with TRBJ2-1, with D possibly matching TRBD2 (5 bases). Germline V CDR1 and CDR2: KGHSH, LQKENI. The CDR3 runs 15 residues. CDR3 residues: CASSPRTEFGNEQCF. CDR3 bases: TGTGCCAGCTCACCACGGACTGAGTTTGGCAATGAGCAGTGCTTC.

This clonotype was found many times. This rearrangement joins TRBV7-8 to TRBJ2-1, with D possibly matching TRBD1 (6 bases). The germline V and J ends were trimmed by 4 bases and 3 bases, with 25 bases remaining between them. Germline CDR1 and CDR2: SGHVS and FQNEAQ. The CDR3 length is 19 residues. Here the CDR3 DNA reads TGTGCCAGCAGCTCGACCACCCCTACAGGGCGTAACCTCTACAATGAGCAGTTCTTC. Translated, it gives CASSSTTPTGRNLYNEQFF.

This clonotype was counted a few times. This sequence joins TRBV6-2 or TRBV6-3 and TRBJ2-6; D gene ambiguous. Germline V gene lookup returns CDR1 MNHEY and CDR2 SVGEGT. This CDR3 is 17 amino acids long. V was shortened by 2 bases and J by 3 bases, with 14 bases between the two germline ends. The CDR3 sequence: CASSYGSLGNGANVLTF. CDR3 in DNA: TGTGCCAGCAGTTACGGTTCTCTGGGAAATGGGGCCAACGTCCTGACTTTC.

In its sample, this clonotype was seen many times. The chain is built from TRBV6-5 and TRBJ1-6; the match to TRBD1 covers 7 bases. V lost 4 bases to trimming and J lost 0 bases; unmatched junction nucleotides: 0. The CDR3 covers 15 residues. The V gene's germline CDR1 is MNHEY and CDR2 SVGAGI. The chain's CDR3 is CASSWDSSYNSPLHF. The CDR3 nucleotides are TGTGCCAGCAGTTGGGACAGCTCCTATAATTCACCCCTCCACTTT.

Ten or more counts support this clonotype. The V gene is TRBV29-1, the J gene TRBJ2-2; D unclear. The CDR3 consists of 11 residues. Trimming stripped 4 bases from V and 3 bases from J, with 3 bases between. Germline V CDR1 and CDR2: SQVTM, ANQGSEA. CDR3 nucleotide sequence: TGCAGCGTTGTACACACCGGGGAGCTGTTTTTT. Its translation: CSVVHTGELFF.

This clonotype has ten or more counts. The chain is built from TRBV11-3 and TRBJ2-1; D remains unclear. V dropped 2 bases and J dropped 10 bases, with 12 bases sitting between them. The germline gives CDR1 SGHNT, CDR2 YENEEA. The CDR3 length is 13 residues. CDR3 in amino acids: CASSLRVWAEQFF. The CDR3 bases are TGTGCCAGCAGCTTACGCGTGTGGGCCGAGCAGTTCTTC.

This clonotype was recorded many times. This chain uses TRBV19 with TRBJ2-5; no definite D call. Germline CDR1 LNHDA, CDR2 SQIVND (reference sequence). Trimming removed 3 bases at V and 6 bases at J, with 14 bases between. The CDR3 is 14 residues long. Written as DNA, the CDR3 is TGTGCCAGTAGTATTGGTCAGGCGGAGAAGACCCAGTACTTC. It translates to CASSIGQAEKTQYF.

This rearrangement joins TRBV4-3 to TRBJ2-6; 7 positions match TRBD1. CDR1 LGHNA and CDR2 YSLEER come from the germline V gene. Losses at the gene ends were 7 bases for V and 0 bases for J; bases not matched to a gene: 6. The CDR3 has 16 residues. The CDR3 bases are TGCGCCAGCACTCCGGGACAGAGCTCTGGGGCCAACGTCCTGACTTTC. Translated, it gives CASTPGQSSGANVLTF.

This clonotype was seen many times. J is TRBJ1-1 and V is TRBV11-3; a possible D gene is TRBD1 (5 bases). Germline lookup yields CDR1 SGHNT and CDR2 YENEEA. The CDR3 spans 12 residues. Between the trimmed V and J ends, which lost 8 bases and 4 bases, there was a span of 11 bases. DNA of the CDR3: TGTGCCAGCGGACGGGGGAGCACTGAAGCTTTCTTT. It is translated as CASGRGSTEAFF.

This clonotype occurred many times. The chain links TRBV13 to TRBJ2-1; no clear D. The CDR3 is 15 amino acids. CDR1 PRHDT and CDR2 FYEKMQ come from the germline V gene (reference sequence). Trimming removed 5 bases from V and 4 bases from J, with 15 bases in between. CDR3 protein: CASSPRYTGYNEQFF. For the CDR3, the DNA is TGTGCCAGCAGCCCCCGGTACACGGGTTACAATGAGCAGTTCTTC.